These T cell receptor beta chains were read from a single sample in a study of early T cells in non-severe SARS-CoV-2 infection. In TCRdb, the 5' RACE reads were re-called with MiXCR into one record per CDR3 protein. The sample shows about 89,000 distinct CDR3 sequences, roughly 15% of them seen only once. The sequenced sample was whole blood, obtained at baseline. The receptors shown here come from an adult who was a healthcare worker with PCR-confirmed SARS-CoV-2 infection or an uninfected control (not recorded which). Both conserved end residues are part of each CDR3. The D gene is left open where the match is weak. The size of a clone is reported for some rows only, either as once, few or many, or as a class for expanded clones.

d_gene,v_gene,abundance,len,j_gene,CDR3nt,CDR3aa
.,TRBV7-2,many,16,TRBJ2-2,TGTGCCAGCAGCTTACTTCGGGCAGCGAACACCGGGGAGCTGTTTTTT,CASSLLRAANTGELFF
TRBD2,TRBV11-2,.,15,TRBJ2-5,TGTGCCAGCAGCCCCCGGATTCTAGCGGGGGAGACCCAGTACTTC,CASSPRILAGETQYF
.,TRBV28,once,12,TRBJ2-3,TGTGCCAGCAGTTTACTCCCAGATACGCAGTATTTT,CASSLLPDTQYF
.,TRBV28,.,15,TRBJ1-4,TGTGCCAGCAGTTTACATCCAGGAGGGAATGAAAAACTGTTTTTT,CASSLHPGGNEKLFF
.,TRBV12-3/TRBV12-4,many,16,TRBJ2-1,TGTGCCAGCAGTTCAGGGGGGGGAGGTTCCTACAATGAGCAGTTCTTC,CASSSGGGGSYNEQFF
.,TRBV10-1,few,13,TRBJ2-2,TGCGCCAGCAGTGAGACTTACACCGGGGAGCTGTTTTTT,CASSETYTGELFF
TRBD2,TRBV27,.,19,TRBJ2-7,TGTGCCAGTCAGCGGAGGTGGGCGACAAAGCGGGAGTTCTCCTACGAGCAGTACTTC,CASQRRWATKREFSYEQYF
.,TRBV25-1,many,15,TRBJ1-3,TGTGCCAGCAGTGAATGGGTGTCCTCTGGAAACACCATATATTTT,CASSEWVSSGNTIYF
.,TRBV5-1,.,15,TRBJ2-6,TGCGCCAGCAGTGGACGTTCACCTGGGGCCAACGTCCTGACTTTC,CASSGRSPGANVLTF
TRBD2,TRBV27,few,17,TRBJ2-1,TGTGCCAGCAGTCACACCCTGCCAGCGGGGTCCTACAATGAGCAGTTCTTC,CASSHTLPAGSYNEQFF
.,TRBV7-9,many,14,TRBJ1-1,TGTGCCAGCAGCTTAGGGGCAGGGGAAACTGAAGCTTTCTTT,CASSLGAGETEAFF
.,TRBV1,few,18,TRBJ1-1,TGCACCAGACCCCATGACATCGGTAGACCCAGGTACGTGACTGAAGCTTTCTTT,CTRPHDIGRPRYVTEAFF
.,TRBV7-2,many,16,TRBJ1-6,TGTGCCAGCAGCTTAGGTCTAAGCTCCTATAATTCACCCCTCCACTTT,CASSLGLSSYNSPLHF
.,TRBV2,few,13,TRBJ1-4,TGTGCCAGCAGTGTCGGGTTAGCTGAAAAACTGTTTTTT,CASSVGLAEKLFF
TRBD2,TRBV9,few,14,TRBJ2-7,TGTGCCAGCAGCCCCAGCGGGGTAGATTACGAGCAGTACTTC,CASSPSGVDYEQYF
.,TRBV18,.,14,TRBJ2-7,TGTGCCAGCTCACCAGCAGGGGCAAACTACGAGCAGTACTTC,CASSPAGANYEQYF
.,TRBV28,.,14,TRBJ2-7,TGTGCCAGCAGTCCTCACGGGGGAAGGTACGAGCAGTACTTC,CASSPHGGRYEQYF
TRBD2,TRBV20-1,.,13,TRBJ2-7,TGCAGTGCTTTCAAGAGCGGGAGGAGCGAGCAGTACTTC,CSAFKSGRSEQYF
.,TRBV6-2/TRBV6-3,.,13,TRBJ1-4,TGTGCCAGCAGTGGGGCTGTTCTTGAAAAACTGTTTTTT,CASSGAVLEKLFF
.,TRBV14,few,15,TRBJ2-3,TGTGCCAGCAGCCAAGTTTCAGAGGGGACAGATACGCAGTATTTT,CASSQVSEGTDTQYF
.,TRBV5-4,few,15,TRBJ2-7,TGTGCCAGCAGCTTGAATCTTGGAGGTTTGTACGAGCAGTACTTC,CASSLNLGGLYEQYF
TRBD2,TRBV20-1,many,15,TRBJ2-7,TGCAGTGCACCCCGCAGGGCTAGCGGGAGTAACGAGCAGTACTTC,CSAPRRASGSNEQYF
TRBD1,TRBV7-2,many,16,TRBJ2-7,TGTGCCAGCAGCTTAGGATGGGACAGCCTTTCCTACGAGCAGTACTTC,CASSLGWDSLSYEQYF
.,TRBV3-1,many,19,TRBJ2-2,TGTGCCAGCAGCCAAGATCACGGCGGGACCCCGGGGCGGACCGGGGAGCTGTTTTTT,CASSQDHGGTPGRTGELFF
.,TRBV6-6,.,13,TRBJ1-5,TGTGCCAGCAGCCATAATAGCAATCAGCCCCAGCATTTT,CASSHNSNQPQHF
.,TRBV12-3/TRBV12-4,.,14,TRBJ2-3,TGTGCCAGCAGTTTTGTGGGAGGCACAGATACGCAGTATTTT,CASSFVGGTDTQYF
.,TRBV11-2,.,13,TRBJ2-5,TGTGCCAGCAGCTTAGAAGGCCGGGGGACCCAGTACTTC,CASSLEGRGTQYF